A selection of T cell receptor beta chains follows, all from one sample in a study of cytomegalovirus exposure and HLA in healthy donors. Profiling relied on immunoSEQ multiplex PCR, and the TCRdb table lists in-frame clones only, not all of them. The table has about 190,000 clones, roughly 80% seen once. Sequencing was done on a sample of PBMCs. The receptors originated from a woman aged 45-65 years in good health and CMV-seropositive. Each CDR3 is given with its conserved first and last residue. The D gene is left open where the match is weak. Some rows have no size entry. The others give once, few or many, or a class for an expanded clone.

TRBJ2-3	TRBD1	NA	TRBV27	CASSWRQGQDTQYF	TGTGCCAGCAGTTGGCGACAGGGTCAAGATACGCAGTATTTT
TRBJ2-3	NA	NA	TRBV18	CVSSPPSTDTQYF	TGTGTCAGCTCACCTCCTAGCACAGATACGCAGTATTTT
TRBJ2-7	TRBD2	NA	TRBV27	CASSEGLAGEQYF	TGTGCCAGCAGTGAGGGACTAGCGGGGGAGCAGTACTTC
TRBJ2-7	NA	NA	TRBV27	CASSLTAHLTYEQYF	TGTGCCAGCAGTTTGACAGCCCATCTCACCTACGAGCAGTACTTC
TRBJ1-2	NA	NA	TRBV5-1	CASSLERGTYGYTF	TGCGCCAGCAGCTTGGAACGGGGGACCTATGGCTACACCTTC
TRBJ1-6	TRBD1	NA	TRBV7-9	CASSLAGQANNSPLHF	TGTGCCAGCAGCCTCGCCGGACAGGCTAATAATTCACCCCTCCACTTT
TRBJ2-2	NA	NA	TRBV5-1	CASSLAAGLNTGELFF	TGCGCCAGCAGCTTGGCCGCCGGTTTGAACACCGGGGAGCTGTTTTTT
TRBJ2-1	TRBD2	NA	TRBV11-2	CASSLWTSGGSYNEQFF	TGTGCCAGCAGCTTGTGGACTAGCGGGGGGTCATACAATGAGCAGTTCTTC
TRBJ2-7	TRBD1	NA	TRBV11-2	CASSSSGTVYEQYF	TGTGCCAGCAGTTCCTCCGGGACAGTCTACGAGCAGTACTTC
TRBJ1-2	NA	NA	TRBV6-1	CASRPTLNYGYTF	TGTGCCAGCAGGCCGACACTTAACTATGGCTACACCTTC
TRBJ1-2	NA	few	TRBV6-5	CASSQPGGGYTF	TGTGCCAGCAGTCAACCCGGGGGTGGCTACACCTTC
TRBJ1-4	TRBD1	NA	TRBV5-1	CASSLGQGSEKLFF	TGCGCCAGCAGCTTAGGACAGGGAAGCGAAAAACTGTTTTTT
TRBJ2-6	NA	few	TRBV11-2	CASSLDDRSSGANVLTF	TGTGCCAGCAGCTTAGATGACCGGAGCTCTGGGGCCAACGTCCTGACTTTC
TRBJ2-3	NA	few	TRBV2	CASRLQEDTDTQYF	TGTGCCAGCCGCTTGCAGGAAGACACAGATACGCAGTATTTT
TRBJ1-1	TRBD1	NA	TRBV6-1	CASDTGGAFF	TGTGCCAGCGACACAGGGGGAGCTTTCTTT
TRBJ1-2	TRBD1	NA	TRBV9	CASSGFGTGYGYTF	TGTGCCAGCAGCGGATTCGGGACAGGGTACGGCTACACCTTC
TRBJ1-6	TRBD1	NA	TRBV6-5	CASSLTGRNSPLHF	TGTGCCAGCAGTTTGACAGGGAGAAATTCACCCCTCCACTTT
TRBJ1-1	NA	NA	TRBV6-1	CASSSGGEAFF	TGTGCCAGCAGTTCGGGAGGAGAAGCTTTCTTT
TRBJ1-2	TRBD1	NA	TRBV13	CASSLGQGRGYTF	TGTGCCAGCAGCTTGGGACAGGGACGCGGCTACACCTTC
TRBJ2-7	TRBD1	NA	TRBV19	CASRGTGFYEQYF	TGTGCCAGTAGAGGGACAGGGTTTTACGAGCAGTACTTC
TRBJ1-1	NA	NA	TRBV6-6	CASTLGGMTEAFF	TGTGCCAGCACCTTAGGGGGTATGACTGAAGCTTTCTTT
TRBJ2-1	TRBD2	NA	TRBV5-1	CASRSVAGGPQEQFF	TGCGCCAGCAGATCAGTAGCGGGGGGGCCTCAGGAGCAGTTCTTC
TRBJ1-5	NA	NA	TRBV28	CASSLDYPYSNQPQHF	TGTGCCAGCAGCCTGGACTACCCTTATAGCAATCAGCCCCAGCATTTT
TRBJ1-2	TRBD1	NA	TRBV18	CASSQDRSYGYTF	TGTGCCAGCTCCCAGGACAGGTCCTATGGCTACACCTTC
TRBJ2-1	NA	NA	TRBV4-1	CASSQVSGDLNEQFF	TGCGCCAGCAGCCAAGTATCGGGGGACCTCAATGAGCAGTTCTTC
TRBJ2-1	NA	NA	TRBV19	CASSPPGWTGNEQFF	TGTGCCAGTAGTCCCCCGGGTTGGACGGGGAATGAGCAGTTCTTC
TRBJ2-7	NA	NA	TRBV7-9	CASSPGANSYEQYF	TGTGCCAGCAGCCCAGGGGCGAACTCCTACGAGCAGTACTTC
TRBJ2-5	NA	NA	TRBV7-8	CASSPRLDPWEQYF	TGTGCCAGCAGCCCCCGACTAGACCCTTGGGAGCAGTACTTC
TRBJ2-2	NA	NA	TRBV19	CARKGRGTGELFF	TGTGCCAGAAAGGGCCGGGGAACCGGGGAGCTGTTTTTT
TRBJ2-1	TRBD2	NA	TRBV9	CASSLPTSGGANEQFF	TGTGCCAGCAGCCTACCCACTAGCGGGGGGGCCAATGAGCAGTTCTTC
TRBJ2-5	TRBD2	NA	TRBV4-2	CASSGLAGGAPETQYF	TGTGCCAGCAGCGGACTAGCGGGGGGGGCCCCAGAGACCCAGTACTTC
TRBJ1-1	TRBD1	NA	TRBV28	CATTGTVTEAFF	TGTGCCACGACAGGGACTGTCACTGAAGCTTTCTTT
TRBJ2-2	TRBD2	NA	TRBV5-1	CASSWGGLTTELFF	TGCGCCAGCAGCTGGGGGGGACTAACTACGGAGCTGTTTTTT
TRBJ1-2	NA	few	TRBV6-5	CASSYGRSGYGYTF	TGTGCCAGCAGTTACGGCAGGTCGGGGTATGGCTACACCTTC
TRBJ1-2	TRBD1	NA	TRBV7-2	CASSLAGTGVGYTF	TGTGCCAGCAGCTTAGCGGGGACAGGGGTCGGCTACACCTTC
TRBJ2-2	NA	NA	TRBV7-8	CASTPSGAGANTGELFF	TGTGCCAGCACCCCCTCGGGCGCGGGCGCGAACACCGGGGAGCTGTTTTTT
TRBJ1-2	NA	NA	TRBV4-2	CASSSRPGGARSYTF	TGTGCCAGCAGCTCTAGGCCCGGGGGGGCAAGGAGCTACACCTTC
TRBJ2-5	TRBD1	NA	TRBV7-9	CASSLVGQGRETQYF	TGTGCCAGCAGCTTAGTGGGACAGGGGAGGGAGACCCAGTACTTC
TRBJ2-1	NA	NA	TRBV18	CASSIARNEQFF	TGTGCCAGCTCAATAGCACGCAATGAGCAGTTCTTC
TRBJ2-2	TRBD2	NA	TRBV11-2	CASSRVAGGNTGELFF	TGTGCCAGCAGCCGTGTAGCGGGGGGGAACACCGGGGAGCTGTTTTTT
TRBJ2-7	NA	once	TRBV11-2	CASSSRKSYEQYF	TGTGCCAGCAGCTCCAGGAAGTCCTACGAGCAGTACTTC
TRBJ1-5	NA	NA	TRBV28	CASRPDRQSLYRRNQPQHF	TGTGCCAGCAGACCGGACAGACAATCCCTCTATAGGCGCAATCAGCCCCAGCATTTT
TRBJ1-4	NA	NA	TRBV6-1	CASSGPTGPTNEKLFF	TGTGCCAGCAGTGGCCCAACAGGACCAACTAATGAAAAACTGTTTTTT
TRBJ2-5	TRBD1	once	TRBV18	CASSPTGGPETQYF	TGTGCCAGCTCACCGACAGGGGGCCCAGAGACCCAGTACTTC
TRBJ2-3	NA	NA	TRBV19	CASSITSRAVRTDTQYF	TGTGCCAGTAGTATAACGAGTCGCGCGGTCCGCACAGATACGCAGTATTTT
TRBJ2-1	NA	NA	TRBV7-3	CASSSGVGNEQFF	TGTGCCAGCAGCTCGGGAGTGGGCAATGAGCAGTTCTTC
TRBJ2-1	TRBD2	NA	TRBV5-1	CASSLSPSGGAWNEQFF	TGCGCCAGCAGCTTGTCGCCTAGCGGGGGGGCGTGGAATGAGCAGTTCTTC
TRBJ1-1	TRBD1	NA	TRBV6-5	CASSTGGRPNTEAFF	TGTGCCAGCAGTACAGGGGGCCGACCGAACACTGAAGCTTTCTTT
TRBJ1-5	TRBD1	once	TRBV27	CASSLTGRQPQHF	TGTGCCAGCAGTTTGACAGGGCGACAGCCCCAGCATTTT
TRBJ1-1	TRBD1	NA	TRBV28	CASSLFYRGRLAFF	TGTGCCAGCAGTTTATTCTACAGGGGGCGCTTGGCTTTCTTT
TRBJ2-1	TRBD2	NA	TRBV28	CASRLAGGNEQFF	TGTGCCAGTCGACTAGCGGGGGGCAATGAGCAGTTCTTC
TRBJ1-2	TRBD1	NA	TRBV9	CASSQLDREGYGYTF	TGTGCCAGCAGCCAACTGGACAGGGAGGGATATGGCTACACCTTC
TRBJ2-5	NA	NA	TRBV2	CASSVRGQETQYF	TGTGCCAGCAGTGTGCGGGGACAAGAGACCCAGTACTTC
TRBJ2-5	NA	NA	TRBV9	CASSVEAVGETQYF	TGTGCCAGCAGCGTCGAGGCCGTTGGGGAGACCCAGTACTTC
TRBJ1-6	NA	NA	TRBV10-2	CASTVTPTGSPLHF	TGCGCCAGCACCGTCACACCGACAGGCTCACCCCTCCACTTT